These 20 T cell receptor beta chains originate from one sample sequenced in a study of blood T cell repertoires in COVID-19. Method: immunoSEQ multiplex PCR; TCRdb's copy keeps in-frame clones and lacks some. The table lists roughly 340,000 clones, about 88% of them singletons. Sequenced material: peripheral blood. The receptors were gathered from a woman aged 70-85 years with COVID-19, enrolled during active disease.

The chain has TRBV12-3 or TRBV12-4 and TRBJ1-5; TRBD1 matches at 9 bases. This CDR3 spans 13 amino acids. V lost 5 bases and J lost 9; bases outside the gene matches: 5. The CDR3 protein is CASSTGGAGPQHF. DNA for the CDR3: TGTGCCAGCAGTACAGGGGGCGCAGGGCCCCAGCATTTT.

The chain is built from TRBV5-1 and TRBJ2-5, with 14 nucleotides matching TRBD2. The CDR3 loop spans 15 amino acids. With V trimmed by 4 bases and J by 5 bases, 4 bases remained unmatched. Germline loops: CDR1 SGHRS, CDR2 YFSETQ. The CDR3 loop reads CASSRGLAGEETQYF. CDR3 nucleotides: TGCGCCAGCAGCAGGGGACTAGCGGGGGAGGAGACCCAGTACTTC.

The V gene is TRBV18, the J gene TRBJ1-1; 9 bases fit TRBD1. This CDR3 is built from 14 residues. V was pared by 3 bases and J by 5 bases, with 4 bases of the junction left unmatched. Germline lookup yields CDR1 KGHSH and CDR2 LQKENI. Here the CDR3 DNA reads TGTGCCAGCTCACCCCGGACAGGGGTAACTGAAGCTTTCTTT. Amino acids: CASSPRTGVTEAFF.

The chain has TRBV2 and TRBJ1-4; 7 bases fit TRBD1. V lost 6 bases, J lost 5 bases, and 12 bases stayed unmatched. Germline values: CDR1 SNHLY, CDR2 FYNNEI. The CDR3 is 16 residues long. The CDR3 region has the DNA TGTGCCAGCAGCCCCCGGTCCGGGACAGCGAATGAAAAACTGTTTTTT. Translating it yields CASSPRSGTANEKLFF. The full variable domain, with the rest looked up from reference TRBV2 and TRBJ1-4, is EPEVTQTPSHQVTQMGQEVILRCVPISNHLYFYWYRQILGQKVEFLVSFYNNEISEKSEIFDDQFSVERPDGSNFTLKIRSTKLEDSAMYFCASSPRSGTANEKLFFGSGTQLSVL.

The rearrangement joins TRBV5-1 to TRBJ2-1; TRBD2 agrees at 11 bases. After removal of 2 bases from V and 8 bases from J, the junction contained 3 bases not matched to a gene. Germline CDR1 SGHRS, CDR2 YFSETQ. The CDR3 contains 14 residues. DNA of the CDR3: TGCGCCAGCAGCTTTAGCGGGGGGGCCGATGAGCAGTTCTTC. Translated, it gives CASSFSGGADEQFF. Looking up the rest from reference TRBV5-1 and TRBJ2-1 gives the full variable domain: KAGVTQTPRYLIKTRGQQVTLSCSPISGHRSVSWYQQTPGQGLQFLFEYFSETQRNKGNFPGRFSGRQFSNSRSEMNVSTLELGDSALYLCASSFSGGADEQFFGPGTRLTVL.

The chain couples TRBV4-1 to TRBJ2-7, with 7 nucleotides matching TRBD1. V dropped 1 base and J dropped 3; count of bases not matched to a gene: 15. This CDR3 has 18 residues. CDR1 and CDR2 from the germline V gene are MGHRA and YSYEKL. CDR3 in amino acids: CASSQAWLRQGPYYEQYF. In nucleotides, the CDR3 is TGCGCCAGCAGCCAAGCATGGTTGAGACAGGGACCTTACTACGAGCAGTACTTC.

The rearrangement joins TRBV27 to TRBJ2-1; possibly TRBD1 for D (6 bases). Germline CDR1 MNHEY, CDR2 SMNVEV (reference sequence). V lost 0 bases to trimming and J lost 10 bases, with 16 bases between them. The CDR3 length is 15 residues. The CDR3 loop is CASSLSKNNQGEQFF. CDR3 in DNA: TGTGCCAGCAGTTTATCGAAGAACAATCAGGGGGAGCAGTTCTTC.

This CDR3 is CASSMVGANTEAFF. For the CDR3, the DNA is TGTGCCAGTAGTATGGTTGGGGCTAACACTGAAGCTTTCTTT. The chain has TRBV19 and TRBJ1-1; the D gene is possibly TRBD1 (5 bases). The CDR3 is 14 amino acids. V lost 3 bases, J lost 2 bases, and 10 bases lay in between. Germline V gene data show CDR1 as LNHDA and CDR2 as SQIVND (reference sequence).

This clone has a single count. The chain employs TRBV27 and TRBJ1-6; D unresolved. Trimming shortened V by 3 bases and J by 7 bases, and 10 bases separated the two germline ends. The CDR3 length is 14 residues. Germline assignment: CDR1 MNHEY and CDR2 SMNVEV (reference sequence). The DNA of the CDR3 is TGTGCCAGCAGTTTCAGGCGGGAGAATTCACCCCTCCACTTT. As protein: CASSFRRENSPLHF.

The chain couples TRBV5-4 to TRBJ1-2; D remains unclear. Germline V gene data show CDR1 as SGHNT and CDR2 as YYREEE (reference sequence). The CDR3 loop spans 13 amino acids. V lost 4 bases, J lost 2 bases, and 9 bases lay in between. The CDR3 here is CASSRDENYGYTF. Here the CDR3 DNA reads TGTGCCAGCAGCCGAGATGAAAACTATGGCTACACCTTC.

The rearrangement joins TRBV4-1 to TRBJ2-7, with a weak D call TRBD2 (7 bases). CDR1 and CDR2 from the germline V gene are MGHRA and YSYEKL. V dropped 0 bases and J dropped 3 bases, with 15 bases sitting between them. The CDR3 contains 16 residues. The CDR3 reads CASSQDSGGGYYEQYF. The CDR3 DNA sequence: TGCGCCAGCAGCCAAGACTCGGGGGGCGGTTACTACGAGCAGTACTTC.

The J gene is TRBJ2-3, the V gene TRBV7-9; the match to TRBD1 covers 11 bases. The CDR3 totals 14 residues. V gave up 5 bases and J gave up 6 bases; unmatched junction bases: 4. Germline V CDR1 and CDR2: SEHNR, FQNEAQ (reference sequence). The CDR3 here is CASSPGDRGDTQYF. The CDR3, as DNA: TGTGCCAGCAGCCCGGGGGACAGGGGGGATACGCAGTATTTT.

The chain uses TRBV24-1 and TRBJ2-3; D is uncertain. CDR3 length: 14 residues. The germline gives CDR1 KGHDR, CDR2 SFDVKD. V lost 4 bases to trimming and J lost 0 bases, with 7 bases between them. CDR3 DNA: TGTGCCACCAGTGAACGAACTAGCACAGATACGCAGTATTTT. Translation gives CATSERTSTDTQYF.

The chain couples TRBV19 to TRBJ1-5; 7 bases are a match to TRBD1. This CDR3 spans 16 amino acids. Germline V gives CDR1 LNHDA, CDR2 SQIVND (reference sequence). The J segment lost 0 bases and the V segment lost 7 bases, leaving 9 bases of the junction unmatched. For the CDR3, the DNA is TGTGCCAGTACCAACCCAGGGGGATATAGCAATCAGCCCCAGCATTTT. It translates to CASTNPGGYSNQPQHF.

The V gene is TRBV7-2, the J gene TRBJ2-3, with 11 bases fitting TRBD2. Germline V gene sequence: CDR1 SGHTA, CDR2 FQGNSA. Losses at the gene ends were 4 bases for V and 1 base for J; bases not matched to a gene: 1. CDR3 size: 15 residues. This chain's CDR3 is CASSSTSGGTDTQYF. The CDR3 bases are TGTGCCAGCAGCTCGACTAGCGGGGGCACAGATACGCAGTATTTT.

The chain employs TRBV6-6 and TRBJ2-7; 11 bases are a match to TRBD1. Germline V gene sequence: CDR1 MNHNY, CDR2 SVGAGI (reference sequence). The CDR3 contains 15 residues. V lost 1 base, J lost 6 bases, and 5 bases stayed unmatched. The CDR3 region is CASSYFLGTGGEQYF. The CDR3 coding sequence is TGTGCCAGCAGTTACTTCCTAGGGACAGGGGGCGAGCAGTACTTC.

The rearrangement links TRBV11-2 to TRBJ2-7; D may be TRBD1 (5 bases). The V and J ends lost 0 bases and 9 bases respectively, with 9 bases between them. Germline V gene lookup returns CDR1 SGHAT and CDR2 FQNNGV. The CDR3 has 12 residues. The CDR3 DNA reads as TGTGCCAGCAGCTTAGAAGGGGCTTGGCAGTACTTC. Translation gives CASSLEGAWQYF.

The J gene is TRBJ1-2, the V gene TRBV27, with TRBD1 matching over 7 bases. Germline CDR1 reads MNHEY; CDR2 reads SMNVEV (reference sequence). This CDR3 has 14 residues. The V and J ends lost 5 bases and 6 bases, in that order; junction bases with no gene match: 9. The CDR3 region has the DNA TGTGCCAGCAGTCCGACAGGGAGGAGGGATGGCTACACCTTC. This translates into CASSPTGRRDGYTF.

The rearrangement uses TRBV27 and TRBJ1-2; TRBD1 agrees at 8 bases. This CDR3 has 14 residues. Germline CDR1 MNHEY, CDR2 SMNVEV (reference sequence). J gave up 6 bases and V 5 bases, and 8 bases lay outside the gene matches. In nucleotides, the CDR3 is TGTGCCAGCAGTATACGACAGGGGCTGGATGGCTACACCTTC. Its translation: CASSIRQGLDGYTF.

This sequence joins TRBV29-1 and TRBJ2-7; D gene ambiguous. This CDR3 is 13 amino acids long. Trimming shortened V by 4 bases and J by 2 bases, and 12 bases separated the two germline ends. Germline lookup yields CDR1 SQVTM and CDR2 ANQGSEA. CDR3: CSVVRLPTYEQYF. The CDR3 DNA reads TGCAGCGTTGTCAGGTTGCCGACCTACGAGCAGTACTTC.